This TCR beta chain was sequenced in a study of blood T cell repertoires in COVID-19. Profiled with immunoSEQ multiplex PCR; TCRdb holds only in-frame clones, not every one. The repertoire holds 110,000 or so clones, with roughly 80% as singletons. The CDR3 spans 12 residues. V lost 4 bases and J lost 2, with 5 bases in between. Germline lookup yields CDR1 SGHNT and CDR2 YYREEE (reference sequence). The sequence was collected from a woman aged 40 to 50 with acute or convalescent COVID-19. The gene calls are TRBV5-4 and TRBJ2-3; D unclear. Sequenced sample: peripheral blood. CDR3 DNA: TGTGCCAGCAGCGAGGTCACAGATACGCAGTATTTT. Amino acid sequence: CASSEVTDTQYF.